These T cell receptor beta chains were read from a single sample in a study of memory CD4+ T cells and cytomegalovirus serostatus. Generated by immunoSEQ multiplex PCR, the TCRdb table keeps only in-frame clones and is missing some. The table shows 84,000 or so clones, with around 80% occurring only once. The sequenced sample consisted of memory CD4+ T cells from blood. The receptors were sampled from an adult in good health and CMV-seronegative. Both conserved end residues are part of each CDR3. Each record gives: CDR3 DNA, CDR3 protein, D gene, V gene, J gene, clone size. D genes are given only for firm matches. Size is omitted from some rows. Given values are once, few, many or a class for expanded clones.

DNA: TGTGCCAGCAGCTCGCCCTCCGACAGCCTCAACACCGGGGAGCTGTTTTTT
CDR3: CASSSPSDSLNTGELFF
D: -
V: TRBV7-3
J: TRBJ2-2
size: -

DNA: TGTGCCAGCAGCCTCGACGGACTCTACGAGCAGTACTTC
CDR3: CASSLDGLYEQYF
D: -
V: TRBV5-4
J: TRBJ2-7
size: -

DNA: TGTGCCAGTAGTACGGGACGGACCGTCACTGAAGCTTTCTTT
CDR3: CASSTGRTVTEAFF
D: -
V: TRBV19
J: TRBJ1-1
size: -

DNA: TGCGCCAGCCGACGAGGGGCTGGAAACACCATATATTTT
CDR3: CASRRGAGNTIYF
D: -
V: TRBV5-1
J: TRBJ1-3
size: once

DNA: TGTGCCAGCAGTCCCCGGACAGGGGGCTTGCATGGCTACACCTTC
CDR3: CASSPRTGGLHGYTF
D: TRBD1
V: TRBV27
J: TRBJ1-2
size: once

DNA: TGTGCCAGCAGCTGGGGACAGGAAGAGACCCAGTACTTC
CDR3: CASSWGQEETQYF
D: TRBD1
V: TRBV5-6
J: TRBJ2-5
size: -

DNA: TGTGCCAGCAGCCAAGACGGGACCCACGGAAACACCATATATTTT
CDR3: CASSQDGTHGNTIYF
D: -
V: TRBV4-2
J: TRBJ1-3
size: -

DNA: TGTGCCAGCAGCTCGCCCGGGACAGGGGGTAGGATCGGGGAGCTGTTTTTT
CDR3: CASSSPGTGGRIGELFF
D: TRBD1
V: TRBV5-5
J: TRBJ2-2
size: -

DNA: TGTGCCAGCAGTTCAGGGAAAGGGGACAGGGGTTTAGATCAGCCCCAGCATTTT
CDR3: CASSSGKGDRGLDQPQHF
D: TRBD1
V: TRBV28
J: TRBJ1-5
size: -

DNA: TGTGCCTGGAGGACAACCCGGCGAGAGACCCAGTACTTC
CDR3: CAWRTTRRETQYF
D: -
V: TRBV30
J: TRBJ2-5
size: -

DNA: TGCGCCAGCAGCCAAGATACCGGGGCCCACAATGAGCAGTTCTTC
CDR3: CASSQDTGAHNEQFF
D: -
V: TRBV4-1
J: TRBJ2-1
size: once

DNA: TGTGCCACCAGAAGGGACGGAAAGACCCAGTACTTC
CDR3: CATRRDGKTQYF
D: -
V: TRBV11-2
J: TRBJ2-5
size: few

DNA: TGTGCCAGCAGTTACTCCAGAAGGACACAAATCTACGAGCAGTACTTC
CDR3: CASSYSRRTQIYEQYF
D: -
V: TRBV6-5
J: TRBJ2-7
size: -

DNA: TGTGCCAGCTCACCCCCCTCAGAGGGTGAGCAGTTCTTC
CDR3: CASSPPSEGEQFF
D: -
V: TRBV18
J: TRBJ2-1
size: -

DNA: TGTGCCAGCAGCTTACACGGATACCAAGAGACCCAGTACTTC
CDR3: CASSLHGYQETQYF
D: -
V: TRBV7-2
J: TRBJ2-5
size: -

DNA: TGCGCCAGCAGCCAAGACCCCGGAGGGAACACTGAAGCTTTCTTT
CDR3: CASSQDPGGNTEAFF
D: -
V: TRBV4-3
J: TRBJ1-1
size: -

DNA: TGCGCCAGCAGCCAAGATCTGGGGCAGCCTAACTATGGCTACACCTTC
CDR3: CASSQDLGQPNYGYTF
D: -
V: TRBV4-3
J: TRBJ1-2
size: -

DNA: TGTGCCAGCAGCTTCAGGGGGCGGGGGTCCGGGGAGCTGTTTTTT
CDR3: CASSFRGRGSGELFF
D: -
V: TRBV11-1
J: TRBJ2-2
size: -

DNA: TGTGCCAGCTCACGATCCGGGACCCCGGATACGCAGTATTTT
CDR3: CASSRSGTPDTQYF
D: -
V: TRBV18
J: TRBJ2-3
size: -

DNA: TGTGCCAGCTCGGCAGGGGGCGCGGACACTGAAGCTTTCTTT
CDR3: CASSAGGADTEAFF
D: TRBD1
V: TRBV18
J: TRBJ1-1
size: -

DNA: TGTGCCAGCAGTCCCCCACAGGGGAAAGCTTTCTTT
CDR3: CASSPPQGKAFF
D: TRBD1
V: TRBV25-1
J: TRBJ1-1
size: -

DNA: TGTGCCAGCAGCCAAGCCGATCAGGCAGGAGCGGGTGGCTACACCTTC
CDR3: CASSQADQAGAGGYTF
D: -
V: TRBV4-2
J: TRBJ1-2
size: once

DNA: TGTGCCAGCAGCTTCAGCGGGGGGGCCGCAGATACGCAGTATTTT
CDR3: CASSFSGGAADTQYF
D: TRBD2
V: TRBV7-2
J: TRBJ2-3
size: -

DNA: TGTGCCAGCAGAGAATATAGCGGGGACTTTCCCTACGAGCAGTACTTC
CDR3: CASREYSGDFPYEQYF
D: TRBD2
V: TRBV2
J: TRBJ2-7
size: -

DNA: TGTGCCAGCAGCGCAAGCGGGGGGTACCAAGAGACCCAGTACTTC
CDR3: CASSASGGYQETQYF
D: TRBD2
V: TRBV9
J: TRBJ2-5
size: -

DNA: TGTGCCAGCAGTTTGATTCAGGGGACAGGCTATGGCTACACCTTC
CDR3: CASSLIQGTGYGYTF
D: TRBD1
V: TRBV28
J: TRBJ1-2
size: -

DNA: TGTGCCAGCAGCTTCCCCCCGATGAACACTGAAGCTTTCTTT
CDR3: CASSFPPMNTEAFF
D: -
V: TRBV5-5
J: TRBJ1-1
size: few

DNA: TGTGCCAGCAGTTACTCGTCTAGCGGGGGGTACGAGCAGTACTTC
CDR3: CASSYSSSGGYEQYF
D: TRBD2
V: TRBV6-6
J: TRBJ2-7
size: -

DNA: TGTGCCAGTAGTATTCGGGTAGGGCCCACTGAAGCTTTCTTT
CDR3: CASSIRVGPTEAFF
D: -
V: TRBV19
J: TRBJ1-1
size: -

DNA: TGTGCCAGCAGCTTACAGGGAACGAACACTGAAGCTTTCTTT
CDR3: CASSLQGTNTEAFF
D: -
V: TRBV9
J: TRBJ1-1
size: -

DNA: TGTGCCAGCAGTACACCTTCGGACAGCCGTTTCCCCAAAGGGTACTTC
CDR3: CASSTPSDSRFPKGYF
D: -
V: TRBV2
J: TRBJ2-4
size: -

DNA: TGTGCCGGAACAGGGGGCGGGAGGTACACTGAAGCTTTCTTT
CDR3: CAGTGGGRYTEAFF
D: TRBD1
V: TRBV30
J: TRBJ1-1
size: -

DNA: TGTGCCAGCAGCGTAGGCTCAGGGACTGAAGCTTTCTTT
CDR3: CASSVGSGTEAFF
D: -
V: TRBV9
J: TRBJ1-1
size: few

DNA: TGTGCCAGTAGCAGGGACAGGGATGAAAAACTGTTTTTT
CDR3: CASSRDRDEKLFF
D: TRBD1
V: TRBV19
J: TRBJ1-4
size: -

DNA: TGTGCCAGCAGCTTAGAGTCACTCCACTACGAGCAGTACTTC
CDR3: CASSLESLHYEQYF
D: -
V: TRBV11-2
J: TRBJ2-7
size: -

DNA: TGTGCCAGCAGCGTAGGGGGGGGCTCCTACAATGAGCAGTTCTTC
CDR3: CASSVGGGSYNEQFF
D: TRBD2
V: TRBV9
J: TRBJ2-1
size: -

DNA: TGTGCCAGCTCACCAGGGCAGTCCTACGAGCAGTACTTC
CDR3: CASSPGQSYEQYF
D: -
V: TRBV18
J: TRBJ2-7
size: -

DNA: TGTGCCAGCAGCCCCCTGGGGGGGAAATGGGCGGATACGCAGTATTTT
CDR3: CASSPLGGKWADTQYF
D: TRBD2
V: TRBV5-4
J: TRBJ2-3
size: -

DNA: TGTGCCAGTAGTATCCGGACAGACACCCTCAGCAATCAGCCCCAGCATTTT
CDR3: CASSIRTDTLSNQPQHF
D: -
V: TRBV19
J: TRBJ1-5
size: few

DNA: TGTGCCAGCAGCCTTGGGACAGGGGAAGCAGATACGCAGTATTTT
CDR3: CASSLGTGEADTQYF
D: TRBD1
V: TRBV5-4
J: TRBJ2-3
size: -

DNA: TGTGCCAGCAGCTTAGCGAGGGGGAGGGAGACCCAGTACTTC
CDR3: CASSLARGRETQYF
D: -
V: TRBV7-9
J: TRBJ2-5
size: -

DNA: TGTGCCAGCAGTTACGCCCCCGGGAGGAGGGAATACGAGCAGTACTTC
CDR3: CASSYAPGRREYEQYF
D: TRBD2
V: TRBV6-5
J: TRBJ2-7
size: once

DNA: TGTGCCTGGACTCGCGGGACATCTGGAGAGACCCAGTACTTC
CDR3: CAWTRGTSGETQYF
D: -
V: TRBV30
J: TRBJ2-5
size: -

DNA: TGTGCCAGCAGCTTCGGGTTTCCTAATGAAAAACTGTTTTTT
CDR3: CASSFGFPNEKLFF
D: -
V: TRBV5-6
J: TRBJ1-4
size: -